This T cell receptor (beta chain) was retrieved from a study of blood T cell repertoires in COVID-19. Study information: From the United States, Italy and Spain came samples of acute and convalescent COVID-19. PBMCs, B-cell-depleted T cells, or T cells provided the cDNA or gDNA that made up the material.

Germline CDR1 reads SQVTM; CDR2 reads ANQGSEA. The CDR3 has 13 residues. Trimming pared 5 bases from V and 2 bases from J, leaving 9 bases between. In the source study's methods: Quantification of nucleated cells was approximated via reference gene primer amplification. Profiled with immunoSEQ multiplex PCR; TCRdb holds only in-frame clones, not every one. V and J calls and clone size are those listed in that table; D and trimming were worked out from the DNA. This table holds around 220,000 clones, roughly nine tenths found once. The chain has TRBV29-1 and TRBJ2-2; D gene uncertain. The sequence derives from a middle-aged man with active or convalescent COVID-19. Source material: peripheral blood. The CDR3 nucleotides are TGCAGCGTTCTGGCAACAAACACCGGGGAGCTGTTTTTT. Residues: CSVLATNTGELFF.